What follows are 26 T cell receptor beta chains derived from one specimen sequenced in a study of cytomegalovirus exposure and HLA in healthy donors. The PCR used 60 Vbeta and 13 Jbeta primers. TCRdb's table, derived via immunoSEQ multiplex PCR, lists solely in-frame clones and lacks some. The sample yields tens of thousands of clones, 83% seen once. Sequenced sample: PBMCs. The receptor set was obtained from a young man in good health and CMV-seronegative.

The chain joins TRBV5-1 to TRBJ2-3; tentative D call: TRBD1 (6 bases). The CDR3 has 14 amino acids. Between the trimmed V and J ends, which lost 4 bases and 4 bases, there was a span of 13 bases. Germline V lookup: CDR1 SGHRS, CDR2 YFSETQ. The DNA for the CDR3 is TGCGCCAGCAGCCCCGGGGCAGGGGCAGATACGCAGTATTTT. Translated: CASSPGAGADTQYF.

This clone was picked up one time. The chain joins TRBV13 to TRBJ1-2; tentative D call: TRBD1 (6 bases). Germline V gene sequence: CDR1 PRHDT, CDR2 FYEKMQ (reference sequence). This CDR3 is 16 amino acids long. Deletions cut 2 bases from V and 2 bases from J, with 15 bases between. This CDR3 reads CASSLWGQGLNYGYTF. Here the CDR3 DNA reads TGTGCCAGCAGCTTATGGGGGCAGGGGCTAAACTATGGCTACACCTTC.

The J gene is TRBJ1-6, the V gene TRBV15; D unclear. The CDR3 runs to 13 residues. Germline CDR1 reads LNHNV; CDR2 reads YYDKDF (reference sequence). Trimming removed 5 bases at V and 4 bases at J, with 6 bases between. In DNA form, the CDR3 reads TGTGCCACCAGCGTGCAGTATAATTCACCCCTCCACTTT. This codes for CATSVQYNSPLHF.

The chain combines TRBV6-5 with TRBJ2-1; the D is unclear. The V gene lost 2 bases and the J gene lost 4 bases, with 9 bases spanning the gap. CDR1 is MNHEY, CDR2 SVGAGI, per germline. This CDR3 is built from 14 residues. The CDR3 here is CASSYHDSYNEQFF. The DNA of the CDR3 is TGTGCCAGCAGTTACCACGACTCGTACAATGAGCAGTTCTTC.

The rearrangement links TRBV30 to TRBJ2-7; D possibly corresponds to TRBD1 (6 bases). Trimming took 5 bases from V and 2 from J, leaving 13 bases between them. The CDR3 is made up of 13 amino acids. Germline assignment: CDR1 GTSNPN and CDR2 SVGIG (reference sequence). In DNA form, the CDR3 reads TGTGCCTGGGCGCAGGGACAAGCCTACGAGCAGTACTTC. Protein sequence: CAWAQGQAYEQYF.

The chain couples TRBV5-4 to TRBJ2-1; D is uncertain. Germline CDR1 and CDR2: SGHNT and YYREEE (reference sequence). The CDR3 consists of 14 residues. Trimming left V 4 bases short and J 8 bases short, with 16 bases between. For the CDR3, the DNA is TGTGCCAGCAGCCGTTTGGTGTCAGTCCATGAGCAGTTCTTC. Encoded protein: CASSRLVSVHEQFF.

The CDR3 here is CASGPGLVSNEQFF. CDR3 bases: TGCGCCAGCGGTCCGGGACTAGTGTCCAATGAGCAGTTCTTC. The chain combines TRBV5-1 with TRBJ2-1; 8 positions agree with TRBD2. Germline V gene lookup returns CDR1 SGHRS and CDR2 YFSETQ. CDR3 length equals 14 residues. J was trimmed by 6 bases and V by 7 bases; bases with no gene match: 9.

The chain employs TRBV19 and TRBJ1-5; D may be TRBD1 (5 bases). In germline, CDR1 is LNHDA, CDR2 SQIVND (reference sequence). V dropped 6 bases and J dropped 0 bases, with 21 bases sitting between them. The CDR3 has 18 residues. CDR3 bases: TGTGCCAGTAGAACGGGACCGCGGGGACCCTATAGCAATCAGCCCCAGCATTTT. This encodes CASRTGPRGPYSNQPQHF. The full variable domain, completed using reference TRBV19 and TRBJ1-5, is DGGITQSPKYLFRKEGQNVTLSCEQNLNHDAMYWYRQDPGQGLRLIYYSQIVNDFQKGDIAEGYSVSREKKESFPLTVTSAQKNPTAFYLCASRTGPRGPYSNQPQHFGDGTRLSIL.

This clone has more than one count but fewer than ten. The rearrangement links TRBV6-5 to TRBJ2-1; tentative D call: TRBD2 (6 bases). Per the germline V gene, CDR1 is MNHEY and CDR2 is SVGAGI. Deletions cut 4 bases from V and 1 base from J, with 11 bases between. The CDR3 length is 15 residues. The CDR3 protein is CASSFAGRSYNEQFF. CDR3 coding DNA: TGTGCCAGCAGTTTTGCGGGAAGGTCCTACAATGAGCAGTTCTTC.

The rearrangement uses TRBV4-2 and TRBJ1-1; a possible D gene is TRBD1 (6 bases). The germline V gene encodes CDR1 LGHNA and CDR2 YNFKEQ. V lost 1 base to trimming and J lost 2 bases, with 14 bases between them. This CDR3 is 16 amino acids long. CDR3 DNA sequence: TGTGCCAGCAGCCAAGTCCCGGGACACTTAAACACTGAAGCTTTCTTT. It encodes CASSQVPGHLNTEAFF.

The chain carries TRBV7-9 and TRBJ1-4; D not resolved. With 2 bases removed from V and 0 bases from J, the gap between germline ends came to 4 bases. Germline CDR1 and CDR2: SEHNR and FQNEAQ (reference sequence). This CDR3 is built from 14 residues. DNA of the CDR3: TGTGCCAGCAGCTTATATTCAACTAATGAAAAACTGTTTTTT. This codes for CASSLYSTNEKLFF.

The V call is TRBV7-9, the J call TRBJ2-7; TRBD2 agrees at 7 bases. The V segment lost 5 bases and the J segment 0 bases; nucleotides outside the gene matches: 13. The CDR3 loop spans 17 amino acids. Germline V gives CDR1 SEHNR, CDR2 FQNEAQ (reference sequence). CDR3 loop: CASSVETSRESSYEQYF. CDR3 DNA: TGTGCCAGCAGCGTAGAAACCTCGCGGGAGAGCTCCTACGAGCAGTACTTC.

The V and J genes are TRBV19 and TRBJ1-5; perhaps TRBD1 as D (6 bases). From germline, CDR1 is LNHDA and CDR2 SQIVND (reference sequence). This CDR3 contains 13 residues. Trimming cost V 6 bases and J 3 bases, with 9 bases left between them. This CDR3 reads CASRGTNNQPQHF. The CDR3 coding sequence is TGTGCCAGTAGGGGGACAAACAATCAGCCCCAGCATTTT.

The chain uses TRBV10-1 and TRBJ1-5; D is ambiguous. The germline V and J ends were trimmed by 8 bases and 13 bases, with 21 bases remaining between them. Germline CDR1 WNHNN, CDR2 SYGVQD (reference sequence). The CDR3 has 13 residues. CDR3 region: CASGSPGSQRQHF. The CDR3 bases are TGCGCCAGCGGATCCCCCGGGAGCCAGCGTCAGCATTTT.

The CDR3 sequence is CASSLAPSGSGTDTQYF. The CDR3 DNA reads as TGCGCCAGCAGCTTGGCCCCCAGCGGGAGTGGCACAGATACGCAGTATTTT. The rearrangement links TRBV5-1 to TRBJ2-3; 8 nucleotides line up with TRBD2. The germline V gene has CDR1 SGHRS and CDR2 YFSETQ. The CDR3 consists of 17 residues. Unmatched junction bases numbered 7, after V lost 0 bases and J lost 1 base.

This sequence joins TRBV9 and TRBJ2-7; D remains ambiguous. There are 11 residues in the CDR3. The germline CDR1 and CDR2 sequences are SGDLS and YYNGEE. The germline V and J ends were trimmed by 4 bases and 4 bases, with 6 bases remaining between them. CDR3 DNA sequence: TGTGCCAGCAGCCCCCTTTACGAGCAGTACTTC. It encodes CASSPLYEQYF. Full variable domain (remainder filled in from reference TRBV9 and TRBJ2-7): DSGVTQTPKHLITATGQRVTLRCSPRSGDLSVYWYQQSLDQGLQFLIQYYNGEERAKGNILERFSAQQFPDLHSELNLSSLELGDSALYFCASSPLYEQYFGPGTRLTVT.

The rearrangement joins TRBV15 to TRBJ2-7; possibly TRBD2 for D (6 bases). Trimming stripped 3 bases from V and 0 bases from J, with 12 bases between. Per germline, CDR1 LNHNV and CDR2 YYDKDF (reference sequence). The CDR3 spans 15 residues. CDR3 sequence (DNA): TGTGCCACCAGCAGGCTCCGGGACTCCTCCTACGAGCAGTACTTC. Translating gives CATSRLRDSSYEQYF.

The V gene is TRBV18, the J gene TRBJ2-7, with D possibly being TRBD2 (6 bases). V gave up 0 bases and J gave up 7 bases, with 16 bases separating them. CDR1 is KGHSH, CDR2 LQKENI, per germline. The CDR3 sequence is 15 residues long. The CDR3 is CASSPPEGRSREQYF. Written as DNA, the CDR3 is TGTGCCAGCTCACCACCGGAGGGGAGGTCTCGGGAGCAGTACTTC.

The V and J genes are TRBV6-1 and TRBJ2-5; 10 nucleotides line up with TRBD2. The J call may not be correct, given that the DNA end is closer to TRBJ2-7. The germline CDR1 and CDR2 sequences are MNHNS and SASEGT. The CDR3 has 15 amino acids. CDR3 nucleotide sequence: TGTGCCAGCAGTGAATCTAGCGGGGGTGCCTACGAGCAGTACTTC. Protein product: CASSESSGGAYEQYF.

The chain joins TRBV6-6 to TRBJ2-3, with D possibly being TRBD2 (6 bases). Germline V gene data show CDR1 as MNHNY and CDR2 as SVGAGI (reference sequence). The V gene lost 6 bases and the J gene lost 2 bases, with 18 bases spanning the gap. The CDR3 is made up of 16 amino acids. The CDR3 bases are TGTGCCAGCAGCCGTAAAGGGGACTCGCTCACAGATACGCAGTATTTT. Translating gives CASSRKGDSLTDTQYF.

Written as DNA, the CDR3 is TGCGCCAGCAGCCCTTACAGCGGGGAGACCGGGGAGCTGTTTTTT. The encoded protein is CASSPYSGETGELFF. This chain links TRBV4-1 with TRBJ2-2; 7 nucleotides align to TRBD2. With V trimmed by 4 bases and J by 5 bases, 7 bases remained unmatched. The CDR3 totals 15 residues. Germline V gene sequence: CDR1 MGHRA, CDR2 YSYEKL.

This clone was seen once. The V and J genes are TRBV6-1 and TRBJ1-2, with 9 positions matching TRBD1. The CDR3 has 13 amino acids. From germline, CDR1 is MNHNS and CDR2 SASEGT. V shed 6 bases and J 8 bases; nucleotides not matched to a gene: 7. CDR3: CASSGTGRGGYTF. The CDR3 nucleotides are TGTGCCAGCAGCGGGACAGGGCGAGGGGGCTACACCTTC.

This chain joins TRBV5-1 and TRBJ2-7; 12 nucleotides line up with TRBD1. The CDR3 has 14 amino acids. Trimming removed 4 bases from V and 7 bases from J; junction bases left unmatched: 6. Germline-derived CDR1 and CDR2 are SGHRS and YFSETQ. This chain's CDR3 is CASSPGTGGWEQYF. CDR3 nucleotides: TGCGCCAGCAGCCCCGGGACAGGGGGCTGGGAGCAGTACTTC.

CDR3 region: CATSGQRGASYNEQFF. CDR3 DNA: TGTGCCACCAGCGGCCAGAGAGGCGCTTCCTACAATGAGCAGTTCTTC. The V and J genes are TRBV15 and TRBJ2-1; D is unclear. V was cut by 5 bases and J by 1 base, with 15 bases left in between. CDR3 size: 16 residues. The V gene's germline CDR1 is LNHNV and CDR2 YYDKDF (reference sequence).

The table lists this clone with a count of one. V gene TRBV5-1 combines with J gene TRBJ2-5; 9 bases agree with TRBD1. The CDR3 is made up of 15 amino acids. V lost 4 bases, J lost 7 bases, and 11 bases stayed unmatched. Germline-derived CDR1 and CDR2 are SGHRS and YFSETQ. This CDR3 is CASSGTGTGRLTQYF. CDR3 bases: TGCGCCAGCAGCGGCACCGGGACAGGGCGATTGACCCAGTACTTC.

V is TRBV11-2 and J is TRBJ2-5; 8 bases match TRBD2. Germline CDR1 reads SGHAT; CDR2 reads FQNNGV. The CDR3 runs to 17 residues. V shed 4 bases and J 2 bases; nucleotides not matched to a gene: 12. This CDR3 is CASSSPGTRGTQETQYF. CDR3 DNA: TGTGCCAGCAGCTCCCCCGGGACTAGAGGAACTCAAGAGACCCAGTACTTC.